Shown below are 7 T cell receptor beta chains from a single sample sequenced in a study of shared clonotypes between healthy human individuals. Naive CD8 cells lacked CD45RO, underwent positive selection for CCR7 and left out terminally differentiated effector memory CD45RA+ cells. Data came from immunoSEQ multiplex PCR; TCRdb stores just in-frame clones and leaves some out. Here the sample spans around 2,000,000 clones, around 96% being singletons. Sequenced: naive CD8+ T cells sorted from blood. Every receptor here comes from a man younger than 35 in good health.

V gene TRBV2 combines with J gene TRBJ2-7; TRBD1 matches at 8 bases. With V trimmed by 5 bases and J by 1 base, 7 bases remained unmatched. Germline V CDR1 and CDR2: SNHLY, FYNNEI. The CDR3 has 15 amino acids. Here the CDR3 reads CASSSNRGSSYEQYF. The CDR3 region has the DNA TGTGCCAGCAGTTCAAACAGGGGGTCATCCTACGAGCAGTACTTC.

The sample holds one count of this clone. V usage is TRBV4-1 and J usage is TRBJ1-1, with 9 bases aligning to TRBD1. The V and J ends lost 5 bases and 3 bases, in that order; junction bases with no gene match: 4. The germline V gene has CDR1 MGHRA and CDR2 YSYEKL. The CDR3 has 14 residues. This chain's CDR3 is CASSTRQGDTEAFF. CDR3 nucleotide sequence: TGCGCCAGCAGCACCCGACAGGGGGACACTGAAGCTTTCTTT.

The CDR3, as DNA: TGCGCCAGCAGCTTGGTACTAGACTATGAGCAGTTCTTC. This codes for CASSLVLDYEQFF. The V gene is TRBV5-1, the J gene TRBJ2-1, with D tentatively TRBD2 (5 bases). V lost 0 bases, J lost 8 bases, and 9 bases lay in between. CDR1 SGHRS and CDR2 YFSETQ come from the germline V gene. The CDR3 runs 13 residues.

This chain links TRBV4-1 with TRBJ2-5; 9 bases map to TRBD1. Germline CDR1 is MGHRA and CDR2 is YSYEKL. Trimming removed 6 bases from V and 5 bases from J; junction bases left unmatched: 4. The CDR3 covers 13 residues. The CDR3 reads CASRRTGDETQYF. DNA of the CDR3: TGCGCCAGCAGACGGACAGGGGACGAGACCCAGTACTTC.

This clone was counted a single time. Other DNA sequences within the sample encode an identical CDR3. This chain links TRBV27 with TRBJ2-1, with D uncertain. The germline V gene encodes CDR1 MNHEY and CDR2 SMNVEV (reference sequence). Trimming shortened V by 6 bases and J by 7 bases, and 7 bases separated the two germline ends. The CDR3 extends over 11 amino acids. CDR3 region: CASSFFNEQFF. The DNA of the CDR3 is TGTGCCAGCAGCTTTTTTAATGAGCAGTTCTTC.

The chain links TRBV13 to TRBJ2-2; D remains unclear. Germline V CDR1 and CDR2: PRHDT, FYEKMQ (reference sequence). The CDR3 totals 14 residues. V lost 3 bases to trimming and J lost 6 bases, with 11 bases between them. CDR3 nucleotide sequence: TGTGCCAGCAGCTTGGATTTTAACCCCGGGGAGCTGTTTTTT. Its protein product is CASSLDFNPGELFF.

As for this clone: An end of the junction does not agree with germline; a read error may underlie this. V gene TRBV7-9 combines with J gene TRBJ2-7; 8 bases map to TRBD2. Germline loops: CDR1 SEHNR, CDR2 FQNEAQ (reference sequence). CDR3 length equals 16 residues. CDR3 in DNA: TGTGCCAGCACCTTACTTGCGGGAGGCACCACCTACGAGCAGTACTTC. Its protein is CASTLLAGGTTYEQYF.